This TCR beta chain is from a study of PD-L1 blockade in urothelial cancer (TCRdb year 2017). In the study overall: Therapy was started in about 2014 for all patients, and atezolizumab 1,200 mg was administered intravenously every 3 weeks. Pretreatment blood TCR-seq was available for 27 to 30 patients, at least one posttreatment blood collection was obtained for some 24 patients, and tumor TCR-seq was available for some 24 patients. In the same patients, whole exome sequencing and RNA sequencing of pretreatment tumors were performed in addition to TCR sequencing. Roughly 10 patients achieved durable clinical benefit and 20 did not. Progression-free survival longer than 6 months counted as durable clinical benefit, and TCR features were additionally tested against both progression-free and overall survival. About 90% of the roughly 29 patients were identified as males with urothelial cancer of bladder origin, and a prior smoking history was reported by 18 of 29 patients. Blood samples were analyzed at two time points: 3 weeks after treatment start (second dose) and 6 weeks after treatment start. Patients had an ECOG performance status of 0 or 1 and had received between 0 and 3 prior chemotherapy regimens. Pretreatment tumor samples, along with matched peripheral blood collected serially before and after atezolizumab treatment, underwent TCR sequencing. The study was an exploratory multi-omic analysis of somatic, immune and clinical correlates of response to PD-L1 blockade with atezolizumab in urothelial cancer. Blood samples gave median yields of 141,255 T cells and over 80,000 unique TCRs, along with a median clonality of around 0.08.

The time point label for this specimen denotes: pretreatment peripheral blood. The cohort included about 27 patients with locally advanced or metastatic urothelial carcinoma who were treated at Memorial Sloan Kettering on a trial protocol. Peripheral blood mononuclear cells were collected pretreatment and during treatment, with between 1 and 8 total time points per patient. The Qiagen DNeasy Blood extraction kit was used to purify genomic DNA from total PBMCs and tumor samples. PBMCs were collected pretreatment and during treatment, and were isolated and stored as previously described. For CDR1 and CDR2, the germline V gene lists SGHNT and YENEEA. Trimming takes 5 bases off V and 12 bases off J; junction bases not matched to a gene: 5. The CDR3 starts with the cysteine, ends with the phenylalanine, and has 12 residues. Of the read, only the CDR3 DNA is kept; its 36 bases are in frame from base 1.

Synthetic TCR analog templates were spiked into each PCR so that absolute template abundance could be estimated from read counts. The immunoSEQ assay used bias-controlled V and J gene primers to amplify TCRbeta CDR3 regions from genomic DNA. Rearranged TCRbeta segments were sequenced at approximately 20X coverage. Under the source paper's analysis protocol: Sequencing errors were corrected by clustering, and CDR3s were annotated against IMGT so that V, D and J genes could be assigned. Downstream analyses used only productive TCRbeta rearrangements, leaving out any out-of-frame or stop-codon sequences. To compute clonality, Shannon entropy was normalized by the log of the number of unique productive sequences and then subtracted from one. Fisher's exact test with Benjamini-Hochberg correction, at a threshold of adjusted p below 0.01, was used to find clones that differed between time points or between blood and tumor. In its TCRdb copy, this immuneACCESS table keeps in-frame sequences only and misses some clones. Where compared with another copy, unresolved V genes explain less than half of these, and the others have no known cause. That table furnishes V, J and clone size, whereas the DNA furnished D and trimming. Here the sample has tens of thousands of clones; around 86% occur a single time. In total, the top ten clones hold about 15% of the sample.

The paper as a whole reports these results and caveats: Improved progression-free and overall survival was found to be associated with pretreatment peripheral blood TCR clonality below the median. Among patients with durable benefit, tumor-associated TCR clones showed greater expansion in peripheral blood 3 weeks after treatment started (n = 22, p = 0.022). Because of the small sample size (n ≈ 31) and the many exploratory analyses performed, the results are intended to be regarded as hypothesis-generating.

Comments on this clone: It has no known antigen specificity. Within one base of it there is no much larger clone, and no base qualities were kept.

This TCR was recovered from a man between 65 and 85 years old with urothelial cancer. The chain couples TRBV11-3 to TRBJ2-1; TRBD2 matches 9 bases in the middle. Here the sequenced sample was PBMCs, taken around atezolizumab (anti-PD-L1) treatment. The CDR3 protein is CASSTRTSVQFF. The DNA reads as follows: TGTGCCAGCAGCACCCGGACTAGCGTGCAGTTCTTC. The CDR3 plus the reference TRBV11-3 and TRBJ2-1 genes for the other parts give the full variable domain: EAGVVQSPRYKIIEKKQPVAFWCNPISGHNTLYWYLQNLGQGPELLIRYENEEAVDDSQLPKDRFSAERLKGVDSTLKIQPAELGDSAVYLCASSTRTSVQFFGPGTRLTVL.